This passage covers 18 T cell receptor beta chains from one sample sequenced in a study of cytomegalovirus exposure and HLA in healthy donors. In the PCR, 60 Vbeta and 13 Jbeta primers were used. Sequenced by immunoSEQ multiplex PCR; TCRdb stores in-frame clones only, minus some. The sample shows 200,000 or so clones, approximately 78% of them seen only once. The sample comprised PBMCs. The receptors originated from a woman in her fifties or sixties in good health and CMV-seropositive.

The chain employs TRBV7-2 and TRBJ2-4, with D perhaps TRBD1 (6 bases). Germline V gives CDR1 SGHTA, CDR2 FQGNSA. Trimming pared 5 bases from V and 6 bases from J, leaving 11 bases between. The CDR3 runs 13 residues. In DNA, the CDR3 is TGTGCCAGCAGCCGACAGGTCGGAAACATTCAGTACTTC. Translated, it gives CASSRQVGNIQYF.

The J gene is TRBJ1-1, the V gene TRBV5-1; D gene ambiguous. V gave up 0 bases and J gave up 1 base, with 13 bases separating them. The CDR3 loop spans 16 amino acids. Per germline, CDR1 SGHRS and CDR2 YFSETQ. The CDR3 sequence: CASSLGPGGKNTEAFF. In DNA form, the CDR3 reads TGCGCCAGCAGCTTGGGGCCGGGAGGCAAGAACACTGAAGCTTTCTTT.

V and J are TRBV5-6 and TRBJ2-7; 9 bases map to TRBD2. Looked up from germline, CDR1 is SGHDT and CDR2 is YYEEEE. The CDR3 contains 16 residues. With 3 bases clipped from V and 4 bases from J, the junction kept 11 bases outside the gene matches. The CDR3 nucleotides are TGTGCCAGCAGCTGGGGACTAGCTCAGAGTAAGTACGAGCAGTACTTC. As protein: CASSWGLAQSKYEQYF.

The CDR3 DNA is TGTGCCAGCAGCTTAGGTAGCAGGGCAAACACTGAAGCTTTCTTT. This codes for CASSLGSRANTEAFF. The V gene is TRBV7-2, the J gene TRBJ1-1; maybe TRBD1 (5 bases). Trimming took off 1 base at V and 2 bases at J, with 11 bases between the two ends. The CDR3 is 15 amino acids. The germline V gene encodes CDR1 SGHTA and CDR2 FQGNSA.

This sequence joins TRBV11-2 and TRBJ2-2; D ambiguous. CDR3 length: 15 amino acids. With 5 bases removed from V and 4 bases from J, the gap between germline ends came to 14 bases. Per the germline V gene, CDR1 is SGHAT and CDR2 is FQNNGV. CDR3 in DNA: TGTGCCAGCAGCCCGACCCCCGGCGGCACCGGGGAGCTGTTTTTT. Its translation: CASSPTPGGTGELFF.

The chain combines TRBV5-4 with TRBJ2-2; TRBD2 matches 8 bases. The CDR3 runs 16 residues. CDR1 and CDR2 from the germline V gene are SGHNT and YYREEE (reference sequence). Trimming took 3 bases from V and 3 from J; bases not matched to a gene: 7. The CDR3 DNA is TGTGCCAGCAGCTCCCCGGGGGGGAGTTACACCGGGGAGCTGTTTTTT. Translation gives CASSSPGGSYTGELFF.

V usage is TRBV2 and J usage is TRBJ1-1, with a tentative D call TRBD1 (6 bases). Germline V lookup: CDR1 SNHLY, CDR2 FYNNEI. V was cut by 9 bases and J by 1 base, with 15 bases left in between. The length of the CDR3 is 14 residues. In DNA, the CDR3 is TGTGCCAGGACGACAGGTAAAGGGAACACTGAAGCTTTCTTT. Translated, it gives CARTTGKGNTEAFF.

CDR3 amino acids: CASSEEHYEQFF. In DNA form, the CDR3 reads TGTGCCAGCAGTGAGGAGCATTATGAGCAGTTCTTC. V gene TRBV6-1 combines with J gene TRBJ2-1; D gene unclear. Germline loops: CDR1 MNHNS, CDR2 SASEGT. This CDR3 contains 12 residues. Trimming removed 3 bases from V and 8 bases from J, with 8 bases in between.

The rearrangement links TRBV7-9 to TRBJ2-3; perhaps TRBD2 as D (6 bases). The CDR3 contains 14 residues. The germline V gene has CDR1 SEHNR and CDR2 FQNEAQ (reference sequence). V lost 7 bases and J lost 2, with 13 bases in between. CDR3 nucleotide sequence: TGTGCCAGCAACCCCGGAGGGTCCACAGATACGCAGTATTTT. This translates into CASNPGGSTDTQYF.

The CDR3 coding sequence is TGTGCCAGTGGCGTCGACAAAAAGAAGGGGTTAGCTAGCAATCAGCCCCAGCATTTT. Translating gives CASGVDKKKGLASNQPQHF. This chain uses TRBV19 with TRBJ1-5; the D gene is possibly TRBD1 (5 bases). This CDR3 is 19 amino acids long. Germline V gene data show CDR1 as LNHDA and CDR2 as SQIVND (reference sequence). V lost 8 bases and J 0 bases, leaving 26 bases between the germline ends.

The chain couples TRBV10-1 to TRBJ1-5; D is unclear. Germline V gives CDR1 WNHNN, CDR2 SYGVQD (reference sequence). V was pared by 6 bases and J by 2 bases, with 11 bases between. This CDR3 is built from 14 residues. CDR3 protein: CASRKSYGNQPQHF. CDR3 DNA sequence: TGCGCCAGCAGGAAAAGCTACGGCAATCAGCCCCAGCATTTT.

The V gene is TRBV6-5, the J gene TRBJ1-5, with a possible D match to TRBD1 (6 bases). This CDR3 has 14 residues. CDR1 and CDR2 (germline): MNHEY, SVGAGI. Trimming removed 5 bases at V and 4 bases at J, with 12 bases between. The CDR3 nucleotides read TGTGCCAGCAGTGCAGGGGTCGGGAATCAGCCCCAGCATTTT. Encoded protein: CASSAGVGNQPQHF.

The V call is TRBV19, the J call TRBJ2-1, with 10 bases identical to TRBD1. Germline CDR1 LNHDA, CDR2 SQIVND (reference sequence). CDR3 length: 15 amino acids. The V gene end was trimmed by 8 bases and the J gene end by 7 bases; junction bases not matched to a gene: 11. Written as DNA, the CDR3 is TGTGCCAGTGGCCCTCTCGGGACAGGGGTAAATGAGCAGTTCTTC. This sequence encodes CASGPLGTGVNEQFF.

The rearrangement links TRBV19 to TRBJ1-1, with D tentatively TRBD1 (6 bases). CDR3 size: 13 residues. Germline CDR1 and CDR2: LNHDA and SQIVND (reference sequence). Trimming removed 6 bases from V and 3 bases from J, with 11 bases in between. This CDR3 is CASSSRGYTEAFF. The CDR3 region has the DNA TGTGCCAGTAGCTCCAGGGGTTACACTGAAGCTTTCTTT.

The rearrangement joins TRBV29-1 to TRBJ1-4; 8 bases are a match to TRBD1. This CDR3 comprises 14 residues. Losses at the gene ends were 6 bases for V and 2 bases for J; bases not matched to a gene: 5. Germline V gives CDR1 SQVTM, CDR2 ANQGSEA. The DNA of the CDR3 is TGCAGCGTGGGGCGACAGGGGACTAATGAAAAACTGTTTTTT. This encodes CSVGRQGTNEKLFF. Full variable domain (outside the CDR3, taken from reference TRBV29-1 and TRBJ1-4): SAVISQKPSRDICQRGTSLTIQCQVDSQVTMMFWYRQQPGQSLTLIATANQGSEATYESGFVIDKFPISRPNLTFSTLTVSNMSPEDSSIYLCSVGRQGTNEKLFFGSGTQLSVL.

In this sample, this clone turned up a few times. Germline is not matched at one junction end, which may reflect a read error. The chain uses TRBV7-9 and TRBJ2-1; TRBD1 might be the D (5 bases). The CDR3 covers 13 residues. In germline, CDR1 is SEHNR, CDR2 FQNEAQ (reference sequence). Here the CDR3 DNA reads TGTTCCAGCAGCCCTCGTCAGGGAAATGAGCAGTTCTTC. It encodes CSSSPRQGNEQFF. Full variable domain (outside the CDR3, taken from reference TRBV7-9 and TRBJ2-1): DTGVSQNPRHKITKRGQNVTFRCDPISEHNRLYWYRQTLGQGPEFLTYFQNEAQLEKSRLLSDRFSAERPKGSFSTLEIQRTEQGDSAMYLCSSSPRQGNEQFFGPGTRLTVL.

The genes are TRBV6-5 and TRBJ2-2; D unclear. Per the germline V gene, CDR1 is MNHEY and CDR2 is SVGAGI. Trimming stripped 0 bases from V and 4 bases from J, with 9 bases between. The CDR3 spans 15 residues. In DNA form, the CDR3 reads TGTGCCAGCAGTTACTCGAGGTCTTTCACCGGGGAGCTGTTTTTT. It codes for CASSYSRSFTGELFF.

This clone was recorded a few times. The chain joins TRBV27 to TRBJ2-3; tentatively, D is TRBD2 (6 bases). The CDR3 is 15 residues long. V gave up 2 bases and J gave up 5 bases, with 14 bases separating them. In germline, CDR1 is MNHEY, CDR2 SMNVEV (reference sequence). The CDR3 sequence: CASSLRGLSKDTQYF. In DNA form, the CDR3 reads TGTGCCAGCAGTTTAAGGGGACTTTCCAAAGATACGCAGTATTTT.